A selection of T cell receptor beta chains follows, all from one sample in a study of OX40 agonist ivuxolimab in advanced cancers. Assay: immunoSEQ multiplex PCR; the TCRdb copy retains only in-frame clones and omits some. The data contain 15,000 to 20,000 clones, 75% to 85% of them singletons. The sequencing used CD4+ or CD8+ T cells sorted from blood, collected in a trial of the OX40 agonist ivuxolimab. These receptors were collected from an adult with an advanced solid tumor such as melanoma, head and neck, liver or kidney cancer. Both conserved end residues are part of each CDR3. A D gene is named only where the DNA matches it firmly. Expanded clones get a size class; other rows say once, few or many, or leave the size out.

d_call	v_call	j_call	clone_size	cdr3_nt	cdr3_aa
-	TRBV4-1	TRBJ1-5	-	TGCGCCAGCAGCCAAGAAGGAGCTTATAGCAATCAGCCCCAGCATTTT	CASSQEGAYSNQPQHF
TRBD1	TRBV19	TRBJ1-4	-	TGTGCCAGTAATGACAGGGATGAAAAACTGTTTTTT	CASNDRDEKLFF
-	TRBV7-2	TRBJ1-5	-	TGTGCCAGCAGCTTAGGATATAGCAATCAGCCCCAGCATTTT	CASSLGYSNQPQHF
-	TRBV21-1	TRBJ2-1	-	TGTGCCAGCAGCAAAGACGGGGGAGGGCCCGGCTCCTACAATGAGCAGTTCTTC	CASSKDGGGPGSYNEQFF
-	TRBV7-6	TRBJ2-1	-	TGTGCCAGCAGCTTAACGTACAATGAGCAGTTCTTC	CASSLTYNEQFF
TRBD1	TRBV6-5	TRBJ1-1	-	TGTGCCAGCAGTGGTTTAGGGGGCTCTGAAGCTTTCTTT	CASSGLGGSEAFF
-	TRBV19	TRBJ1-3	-	TGTGCCAGTAGTCCTCCACGTATCTCTGGAAACACCATATATTTT	CASSPPRISGNTIYF
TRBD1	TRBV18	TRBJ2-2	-	TGTGCCAGCTCACTACAGACAGGGAAAATGACCGGGGAGCTGTTTTTT	CASSLQTGKMTGELFF
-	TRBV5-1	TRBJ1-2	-	TGCGCCAGCAGCCCTCTTGGACAGTATGGCTACACCTTC	CASSPLGQYGYTF
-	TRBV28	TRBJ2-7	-	TGTGCCAGTGCAGGGGGAGGGGCGGGAGCCTACGAGCAGTACTTC	CASAGGGAGAYEQYF
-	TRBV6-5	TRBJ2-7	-	TGTGCCAGCAGTTACGGAGCCTCCCAGCAGTACTTC	CASSYGASQQYF
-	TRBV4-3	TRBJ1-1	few	TGCGCCAGCAGCCAAGAGTTCTCGGGGAACACTGAAGCTTTCTTT	CASSQEFSGNTEAFF
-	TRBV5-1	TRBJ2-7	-	TGCGCCAGCAGCTTCGGTAGGGTGGGGGCACCAACCTACGAGCAGTACTTC	CASSFGRVGAPTYEQYF
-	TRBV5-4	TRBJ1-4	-	TGTGCCAGCACCACGTGGGGTAAATTTGGAGAAAAACTGTTTTTT	CASTTWGKFGEKLFF
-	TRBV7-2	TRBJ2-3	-	TGTGCCAGCAGCTTATCCAGGGGCACAGATACGCAGTATTTT	CASSLSRGTDTQYF
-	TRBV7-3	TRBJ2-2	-	TGTGCCAGCGAGCGGACAGCGAACACCGGGGAGCTGTTTTTT	CASERTANTGELFF
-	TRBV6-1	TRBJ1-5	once	TGTGCCAGCAGTGAACGGGGGGGACGGGGATCCCCGCCCCAGCATTTT	CASSERGGRGSPPQHF
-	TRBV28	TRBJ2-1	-	TGTGCCAGCAGTTTTGAGGTGGGAATTCGCCTTGAGCAGTTCTTC	CASSFEVGIRLEQFF
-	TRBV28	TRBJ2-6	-	TGTGCCAGCAGAGGGCTTGCAGGAGTGGCGTCTGGGGCCAACGTCCTGACTTTC	CASRGLAGVASGANVLTF
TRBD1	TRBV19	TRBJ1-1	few	TGTGCCAGCAAGGACAGGGGTAGGGGGAACACTGAAGCTTTCTTT	CASKDRGRGNTEAFF
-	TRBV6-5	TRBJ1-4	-	TGTGCCAGCAGTGAACAGGGATTGGCTGAAAAACTGTTTTTT	CASSEQGLAEKLFF
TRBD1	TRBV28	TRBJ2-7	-	TGTGCCAGCAGTTGGGGACAGGGAATTAAGCAGTACTTC	CASSWGQGIKQYF
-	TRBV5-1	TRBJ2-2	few	TGCGCCAGCAGCTCTCGGAGCGGAAACACCGGGGAGCTGTTTTTT	CASSSRSGNTGELFF
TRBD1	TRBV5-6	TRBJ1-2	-	TGTGCCAGCAGCAGAGGACAGGGACGGAACTATGGCTACACCTTC	CASSRGQGRNYGYTF
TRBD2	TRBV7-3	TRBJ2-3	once	TGTGCCAGCAGCTTCGTCCCGGGAGGGTCAGATACGCAGTATTTT	CASSFVPGGSDTQYF
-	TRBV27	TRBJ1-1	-	TGTGCCAGCAGTTTAGGGACTCCCGGGGGGAGAGCTTTCTTT	CASSLGTPGGRAFF
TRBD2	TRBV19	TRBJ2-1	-	TGTGCCAGTAGTATAGTCCATCTAACTAGCGGGAGTATGCACAATGAGCAGTTCTTC	CASSIVHLTSGSMHNEQFF
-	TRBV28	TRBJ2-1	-	TGTGCCAGCAGTCTTAGCGGCAACCCCTACAATGAGCAGTTCTTC	CASSLSGNPYNEQFF
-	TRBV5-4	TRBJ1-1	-	TGTGCCAGCAGCTTGGGGACGTTAATGAACACTGAAGCTTTCTTT	CASSLGTLMNTEAFF